The rows below give T cell receptor beta chains drawn from one sample of a study of patients and donors after allogeneic stem cell transplantation. TCRdb re-called the RT-PCR reads with MiXCR, one entry per CDR3 protein. Of about a million distinct CDR3 sequences listed, approximately 18% are singletons. The specimen was blood, either unsorted or a sorted T cell fraction (not recorded which). The origin of the receptors is a human donor who was either an allogeneic HSCT recipient or a stem cell or donor lymphocyte infusion donor (not recorded which). It is not recorded whose cells these are; they may come from a transplant donor. Both conserved end residues are part of each CDR3. Fields, in order: clone size, V gene, D gene, J gene, CDR3 protein, CDR3 DNA. D genes are given only for firm matches. A row's size may be missing; if present it is once, few, many or a size class.

clone size: NA
V gene: TRBV12-3/TRBV12-4
D gene: NA
J gene: TRBJ1-2
CDR3 protein: CASRGSAGFEFRSHNYGYTF
CDR3 DNA: TGTGCCAGCAGGGGGTCGGCAGGGTTCGAATTTCGCTCCCATAACTATGGCTACACCTTC

clone size: NA
V gene: TRBV20-1
D gene: NA
J gene: TRBJ2-1
CDR3 protein: CSALNSVGVDEQFF
CDR3 DNA: TGCAGTGCCTTAAACAGCGTGGGGGTTGATGAGCAGTTCTTC

clone size: NA
V gene: TRBV6-1
D gene: TRBD2
J gene: TRBJ2-5
CDR3 protein: CASSQTSGRTRETQYF
CDR3 DNA: TGTGCCAGCAGCCAAACTAGCGGGAGGACCAGGGAGACCCAGTACTTC

clone size: NA
V gene: TRBV7-9
D gene: NA
J gene: TRBJ1-1
CDR3 protein: CASSLGDREVGTEAFF
CDR3 DNA: TGTGCCAGCAGCTTAGGAGATAGGGAGGTTGGCACTGAAGCTTTCTTT

clone size: few
V gene: TRBV5-1
D gene: NA
J gene: TRBJ2-7
CDR3 protein: CASSWMGDAAYEQYF
CDR3 DNA: TGCGCCAGCAGCTGGATGGGGGACGCAGCCTACGAGCAGTACTTC

clone size: NA
V gene: TRBV20-1
D gene: TRBD2
J gene: TRBJ2-3
CDR3 protein: CSARDPGLAGSDTQYF
CDR3 DNA: TGCAGTGCTAGAGACCCAGGACTAGCGGGGTCAGATACGCAGTATTTT

clone size: NA
V gene: TRBV29-1
D gene: TRBD2
J gene: TRBJ2-7
CDR3 protein: CSVGGEGFYEQYF
CDR3 DNA: TGCAGCGTTGGCGGGGAGGGATTCTACGAGCAGTACTTC

clone size: NA
V gene: TRBV27
D gene: TRBD2
J gene: TRBJ2-7
CDR3 protein: CASMLADSYEQYF
CDR3 DNA: TGTGCCAGCATGCTAGCGGACTCCTACGAGCAGTACTTC

clone size: NA
V gene: TRBV9
D gene: NA
J gene: TRBJ1-2
CDR3 protein: CASSVRSEDYGYTF
CDR3 DNA: TGTGCCAGCAGCGTCAGATCAGAGGATTATGGCTACACCTTC

clone size: NA
V gene: TRBV12-3/TRBV12-4
D gene: TRBD1
J gene: TRBJ2-1
CDR3 protein: CASSIGTGGYNEQFF
CDR3 DNA: TGTGCCAGCAGTATCGGGACAGGGGGGTACAATGAGCAGTTCTTC

clone size: few
V gene: TRBV20-1
D gene: TRBD2
J gene: TRBJ2-3
CDR3 protein: CSASLAGGLRSYF
CDR3 DNA: TGCAGTGCTTCTCTAGCGGGGGGACTGCGGTCGTATTTT

clone size: NA
V gene: TRBV20-1
D gene: TRBD2
J gene: TRBJ2-5
CDR3 protein: CSARRGTSGETQYF
CDR3 DNA: TGCAGTGCCCGGAGGGGGACTAGCGGAGAGACCCAGTACTTC